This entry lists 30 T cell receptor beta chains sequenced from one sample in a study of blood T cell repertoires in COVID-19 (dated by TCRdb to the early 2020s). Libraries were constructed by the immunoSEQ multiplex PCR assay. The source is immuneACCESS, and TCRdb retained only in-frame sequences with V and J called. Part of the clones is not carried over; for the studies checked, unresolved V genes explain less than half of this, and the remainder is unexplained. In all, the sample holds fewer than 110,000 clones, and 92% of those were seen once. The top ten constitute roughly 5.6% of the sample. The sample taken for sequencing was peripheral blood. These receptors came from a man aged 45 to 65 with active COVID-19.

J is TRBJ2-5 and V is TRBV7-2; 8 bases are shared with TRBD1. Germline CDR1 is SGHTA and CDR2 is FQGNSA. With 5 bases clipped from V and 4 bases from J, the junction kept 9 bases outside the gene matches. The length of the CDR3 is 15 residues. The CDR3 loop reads CASSASLGQGETQYF. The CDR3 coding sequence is TGTGCCAGCAGCGCCAGCTTAGGACAGGGAGAGACCCAGTACTTC. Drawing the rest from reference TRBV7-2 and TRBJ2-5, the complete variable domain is GAGVSQSPSNKVTEKGKDVELRCDPISGHTALYWYRQSLGQGLEFLIYFQGNSAPDKSGLPSDRFSAERTGGSVSTLTIQRTQQEDSAVYLCASSASLGQGETQYFGPGTRLLVL.

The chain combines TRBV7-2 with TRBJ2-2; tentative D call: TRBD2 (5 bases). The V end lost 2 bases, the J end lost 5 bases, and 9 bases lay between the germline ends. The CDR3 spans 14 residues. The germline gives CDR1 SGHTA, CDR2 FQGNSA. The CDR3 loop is CASSLPLATGELFF. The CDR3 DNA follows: TGTGCCAGCAGCTTACCTCTAGCAACCGGGGAGCTGTTTTTT.

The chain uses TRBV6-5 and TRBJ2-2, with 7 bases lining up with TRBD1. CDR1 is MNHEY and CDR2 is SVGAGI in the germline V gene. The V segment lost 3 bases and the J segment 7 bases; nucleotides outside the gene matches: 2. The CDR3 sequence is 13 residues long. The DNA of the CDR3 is TGTGCCAGCAGTTATCAGGGGGACGGGGAGCTGTTTTTT. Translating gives CASSYQGDGELFF.

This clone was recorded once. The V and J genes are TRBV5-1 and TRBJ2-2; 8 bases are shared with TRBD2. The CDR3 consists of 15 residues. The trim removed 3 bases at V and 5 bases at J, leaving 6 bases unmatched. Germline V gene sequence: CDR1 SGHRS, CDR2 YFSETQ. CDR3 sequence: CASSYLAGLTGELFF. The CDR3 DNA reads TGCGCCAGCAGCTATCTAGCGGGCCTAACCGGGGAGCTGTTTTTT.

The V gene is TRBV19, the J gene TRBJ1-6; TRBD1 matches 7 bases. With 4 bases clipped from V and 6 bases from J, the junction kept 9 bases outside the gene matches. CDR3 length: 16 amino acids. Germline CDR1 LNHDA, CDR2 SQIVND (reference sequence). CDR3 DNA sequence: TGTGCCAGTAGTACCATCACAGGGGAGAGTAATTCACCCCTCCACTTT. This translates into CASSTITGESNSPLHF.

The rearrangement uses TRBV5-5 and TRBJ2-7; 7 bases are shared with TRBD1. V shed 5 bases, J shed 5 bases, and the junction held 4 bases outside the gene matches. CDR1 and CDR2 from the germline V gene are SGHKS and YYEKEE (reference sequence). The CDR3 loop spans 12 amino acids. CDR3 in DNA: TGTGCCAGCAGTCGGGACAGTAACGAGCAGTACTTC. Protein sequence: CASSRDSNEQYF. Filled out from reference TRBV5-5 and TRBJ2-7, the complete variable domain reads DAGVTQSPTHLIKTRGQQVTLRCSPISGHKSVSWYQQVLGQGPQFIFQYYEKEERGRGNFPDRFSARQFPNYSSELNVNALLLGDSALYLCASSRDSNEQYFGPGTRLTVT.

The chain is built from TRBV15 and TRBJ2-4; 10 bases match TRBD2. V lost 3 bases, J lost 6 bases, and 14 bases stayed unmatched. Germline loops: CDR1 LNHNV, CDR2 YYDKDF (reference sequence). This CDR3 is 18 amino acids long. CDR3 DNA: TGTGCCACCAGCAGGTGGACTAGCGGAATCAGCCGGGGAAACATTCAGTACTTC. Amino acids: CATSRWTSGISRGNIQYF.

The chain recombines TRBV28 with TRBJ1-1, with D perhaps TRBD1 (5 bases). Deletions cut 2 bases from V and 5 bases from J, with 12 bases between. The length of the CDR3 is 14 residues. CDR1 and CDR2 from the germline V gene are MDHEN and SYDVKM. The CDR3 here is CASSLQGLGTEAFF. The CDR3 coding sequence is TGTGCCAGCAGTTTACAGGGACTCGGGACTGAAGCTTTCTTT. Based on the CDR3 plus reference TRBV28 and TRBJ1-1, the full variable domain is DVKVTQSSRYLVKRTGEKVFLECVQDMDHENMFWYRQDPGLGLRLIYFSYDVKMKEKGDIPEGYSVSREKKERFSLILESASTNQTSMYLCASSLQGLGTEAFFGQGTRLTVV.

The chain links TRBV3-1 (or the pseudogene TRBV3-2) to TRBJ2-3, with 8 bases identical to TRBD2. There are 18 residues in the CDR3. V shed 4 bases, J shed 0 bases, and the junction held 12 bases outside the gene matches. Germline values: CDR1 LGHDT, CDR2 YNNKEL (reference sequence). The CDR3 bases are TGTGCCAGCAGCCCTCGGATAGCGAGCGGGAGAAGCACAGATACGCAGTATTTT. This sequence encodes CASSPRIASGRSTDTQYF.

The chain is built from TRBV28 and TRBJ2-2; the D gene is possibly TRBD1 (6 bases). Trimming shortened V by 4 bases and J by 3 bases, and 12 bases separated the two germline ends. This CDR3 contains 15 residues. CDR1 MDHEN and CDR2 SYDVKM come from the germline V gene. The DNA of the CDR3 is TGTGCCAGCAGTTCTTGGACAGACTACACCGGGGAGCTGTTTTTT. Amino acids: CASSSWTDYTGELFF.

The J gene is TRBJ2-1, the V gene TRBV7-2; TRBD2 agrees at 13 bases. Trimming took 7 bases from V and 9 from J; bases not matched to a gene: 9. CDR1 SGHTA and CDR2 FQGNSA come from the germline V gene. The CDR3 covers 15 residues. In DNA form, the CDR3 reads TGTGCCAGCAACCGCTTAAGACTAGCGGGGGGTGAGCAGTTCTTC. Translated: CASNRLRLAGGEQFF.

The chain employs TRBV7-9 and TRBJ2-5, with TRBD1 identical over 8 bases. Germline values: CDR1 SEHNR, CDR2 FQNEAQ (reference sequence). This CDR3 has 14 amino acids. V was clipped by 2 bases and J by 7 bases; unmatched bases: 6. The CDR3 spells CASSLPGQGGTQYF. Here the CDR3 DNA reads TGTGCCAGCAGCTTACCAGGACAGGGAGGGACCCAGTACTTC.

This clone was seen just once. DNA of the CDR3: TGTGCCAGCAGCTTAGATCCGGCGGGAGGACGCTACAATGAGCAGTTCTTC. It is translated as CASSLDPAGGRYNEQFF. The chain employs TRBV7-9 and TRBJ2-1; TRBD2 matches at 8 bases. This CDR3 has 17 residues. The ends lost 1 base at V and 3 bases at J; junction bases unmatched: 8. The germline V gene has CDR1 SEHNR and CDR2 FQNEAQ (reference sequence).

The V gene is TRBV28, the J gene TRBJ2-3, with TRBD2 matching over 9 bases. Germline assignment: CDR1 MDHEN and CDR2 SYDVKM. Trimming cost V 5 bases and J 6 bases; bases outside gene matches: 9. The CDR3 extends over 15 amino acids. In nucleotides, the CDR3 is TGTGCCAGCAGTCCACCGGGACTAGCCGAGGATACGCAGTATTTT. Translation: CASSPPGLAEDTQYF.

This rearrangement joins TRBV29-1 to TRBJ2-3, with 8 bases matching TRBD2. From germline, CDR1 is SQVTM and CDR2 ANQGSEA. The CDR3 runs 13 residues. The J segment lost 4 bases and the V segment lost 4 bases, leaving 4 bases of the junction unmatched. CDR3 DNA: TGCAGCGTTGGCCCAGCGGGAGCAGATACGCAGTATTTT. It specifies CSVGPAGADTQYF.

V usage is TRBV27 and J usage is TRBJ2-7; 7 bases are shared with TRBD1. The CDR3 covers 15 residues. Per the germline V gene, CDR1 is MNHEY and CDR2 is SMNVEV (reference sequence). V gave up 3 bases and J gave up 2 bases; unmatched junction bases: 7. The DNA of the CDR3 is TGTGCCAGCAGTTTGGGGGCAGGGGGTCCCTACGAGCAGTACTTC. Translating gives CASSLGAGGPYEQYF.

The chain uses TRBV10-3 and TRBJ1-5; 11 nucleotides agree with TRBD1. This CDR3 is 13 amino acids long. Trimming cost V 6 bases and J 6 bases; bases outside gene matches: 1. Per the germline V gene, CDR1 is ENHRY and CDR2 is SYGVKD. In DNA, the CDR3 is TGTGCCATCAGGGACAGGGGGCTTCAGCCCCAGCATTTT. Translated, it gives CAIRDRGLQPQHF.

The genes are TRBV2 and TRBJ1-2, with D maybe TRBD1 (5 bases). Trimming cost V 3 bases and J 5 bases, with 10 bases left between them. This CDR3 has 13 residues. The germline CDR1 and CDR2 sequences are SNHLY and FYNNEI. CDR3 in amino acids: CASSERGLYGYTF. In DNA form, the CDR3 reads TGTGCCAGCAGTGAGCGGGGGTTGTATGGCTACACCTTC.

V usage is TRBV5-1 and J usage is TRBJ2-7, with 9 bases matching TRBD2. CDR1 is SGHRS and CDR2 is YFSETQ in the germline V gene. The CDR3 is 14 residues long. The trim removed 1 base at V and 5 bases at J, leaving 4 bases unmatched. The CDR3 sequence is CASSLPSGTDEQYF. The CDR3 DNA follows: TGCGCCAGCAGCTTGCCTAGCGGGACCGACGAGCAGTACTTC.

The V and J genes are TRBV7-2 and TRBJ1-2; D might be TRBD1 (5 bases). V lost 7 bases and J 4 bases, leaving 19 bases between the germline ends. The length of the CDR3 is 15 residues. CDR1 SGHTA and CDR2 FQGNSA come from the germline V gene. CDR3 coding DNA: TGTGCCAGCACCCCCCGCGGGGGGGAGGTCTATGGCTACACCTTC. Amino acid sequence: CASTPRGGEVYGYTF.

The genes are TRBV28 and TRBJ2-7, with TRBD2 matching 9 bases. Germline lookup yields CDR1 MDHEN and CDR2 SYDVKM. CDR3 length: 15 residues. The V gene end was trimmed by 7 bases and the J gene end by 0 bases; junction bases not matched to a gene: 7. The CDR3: CASTLSGSISYEQYF. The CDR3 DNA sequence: TGTGCCAGCACCCTTAGCGGGAGTATCTCCTACGAGCAGTACTTC.

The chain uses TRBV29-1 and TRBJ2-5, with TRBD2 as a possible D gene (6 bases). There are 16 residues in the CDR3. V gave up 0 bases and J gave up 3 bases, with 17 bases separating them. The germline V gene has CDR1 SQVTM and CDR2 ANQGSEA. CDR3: CSVEDLEGTPKETQYF. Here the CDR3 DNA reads TGCAGCGTTGAAGATCTGGAGGGCACCCCCAAAGAGACCCAGTACTTC.

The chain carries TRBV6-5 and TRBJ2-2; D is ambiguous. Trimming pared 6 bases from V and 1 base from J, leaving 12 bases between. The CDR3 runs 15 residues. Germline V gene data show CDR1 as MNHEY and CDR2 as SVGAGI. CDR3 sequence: CASRDERLNTGELFF. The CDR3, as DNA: TGTGCCAGCAGGGATGAGCGCTTGAACACCGGGGAGCTGTTTTTT.

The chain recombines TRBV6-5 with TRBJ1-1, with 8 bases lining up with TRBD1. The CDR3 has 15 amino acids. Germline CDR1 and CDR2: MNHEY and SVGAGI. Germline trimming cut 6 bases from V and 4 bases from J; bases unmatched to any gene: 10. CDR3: CASSSTLTGGTEAFF. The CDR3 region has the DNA TGTGCCAGCAGCTCAACCTTAACAGGGGGCACTGAAGCTTTCTTT.

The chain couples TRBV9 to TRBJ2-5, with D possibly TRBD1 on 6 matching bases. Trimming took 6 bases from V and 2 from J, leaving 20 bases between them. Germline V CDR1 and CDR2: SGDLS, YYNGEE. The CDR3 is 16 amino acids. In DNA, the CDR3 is TGTGCCAGCACCTTAGGGGTCGGTCAGGGGCAAGAGACCCAGTACTTC. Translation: CASTLGVGQGQETQYF.

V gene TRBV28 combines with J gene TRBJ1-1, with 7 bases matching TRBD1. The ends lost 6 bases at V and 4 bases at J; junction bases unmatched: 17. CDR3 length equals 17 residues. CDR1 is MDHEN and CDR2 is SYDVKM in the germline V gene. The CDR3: CASSKFTPGGISTEAFF. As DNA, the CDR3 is TGTGCCAGCAGCAAGTTTACCCCAGGGGGAATTAGCACTGAAGCTTTCTTT.

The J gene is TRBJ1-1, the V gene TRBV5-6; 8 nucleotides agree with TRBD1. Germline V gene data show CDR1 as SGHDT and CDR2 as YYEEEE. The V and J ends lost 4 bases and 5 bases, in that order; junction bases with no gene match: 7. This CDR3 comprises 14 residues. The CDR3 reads CASSVRGPGTEAFF. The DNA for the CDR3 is TGTGCCAGCAGCGTCAGGGGGCCAGGTACTGAAGCTTTCTTT.

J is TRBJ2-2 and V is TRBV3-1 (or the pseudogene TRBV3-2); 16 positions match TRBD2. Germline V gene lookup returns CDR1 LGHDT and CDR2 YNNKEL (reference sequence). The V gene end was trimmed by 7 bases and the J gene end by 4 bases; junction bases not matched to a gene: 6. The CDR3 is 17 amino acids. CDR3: CASTSGLAGGGTGELFF. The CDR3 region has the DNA TGTGCCAGCACCTCGGGACTAGCGGGAGGGGGCACCGGGGAGCTGTTTTTT.

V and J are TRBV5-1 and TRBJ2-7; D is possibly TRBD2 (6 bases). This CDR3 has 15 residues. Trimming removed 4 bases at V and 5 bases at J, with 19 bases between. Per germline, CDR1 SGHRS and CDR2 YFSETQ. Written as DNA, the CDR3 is TGCGCCAGCAGCCCCCTGGCGCCGGGGGTAAACGAGCAGTACTTC. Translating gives CASSPLAPGVNEQYF.

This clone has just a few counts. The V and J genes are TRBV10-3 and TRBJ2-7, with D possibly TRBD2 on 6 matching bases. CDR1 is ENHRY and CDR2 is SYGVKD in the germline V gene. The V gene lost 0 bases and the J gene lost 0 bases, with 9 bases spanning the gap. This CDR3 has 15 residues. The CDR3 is CAISESAGHSYEQYF. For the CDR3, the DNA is TGTGCCATCAGTGAGTCGGCGGGGCACTCCTACGAGCAGTACTTC.